The 12 T cell receptor beta chains reported below all come from one sample, sequenced in a study of metastatic and nonmetastatic thyroid tumors. Each patient came to thyroid surgery without any prior treatment (of any kind). From the PCR reads, TCRdb re-called clones with MiXCR. This table has under 95,000 clones, roughly 13% appearing once. Material for sequencing was blood. These TCRs come from a female donor with papillary thyroid cancer or a benign thyroid nodule (not recorded which). Some clones in this sample may be carry-over from other donors' samples.

This clone was picked up many times. The gene calls are TRBV7-6 and TRBJ2-1; D assignment may be TRBD1 or TRBD2 (5 bases each). The CDR3 extends over 19 amino acids. Trimming cost V 2 bases and J 4 bases, with 24 bases left between them. CDR1 is SGHVS and CDR2 is FNYEAQ in the germline V gene. The DNA for the CDR3 is TGTGCCAGCAGCTTATCTTCGTCCTGGGGGACGGAAGCATACAATGAGCAGTTCTTC. Amino acids: CASSLSSSWGTEAYNEQFF.

This clone occurred many times. This chain connects TRBV28 to TRBJ1-2; D gene ambiguous. This CDR3 spans 16 amino acids. The germline V gene encodes CDR1 MDHEN and CDR2 SYDVKM. V lost 5 bases and J 5 bases, leaving 21 bases between the germline ends. The CDR3 is CASSEMGRRASYGYTF. Here the CDR3 DNA reads TGTGCCAGCAGTGAAATGGGTCGTCGGGCCTCATATGGCTACACCTTC.

Concerning this clone itself: A much more abundant neighbour one base away suggests this may be a read error. This specimen includes other DNA sequences encoding the same CDR3. The chain has TRBV5-1 and TRBJ2-5, with 8 bases lining up with TRBD1. Per the germline V gene, CDR1 is SGHRS and CDR2 is YFSETQ. The length of the CDR3 is 15 residues. The CDR3 spells CASSLAGTGQETQYF. The CDR3 DNA follows: TGCGCCAGCAGCTTGGCTGGGACAGGCCAAGAGACACAGTACTTC.

This clone was counted at least ten times. V and J are TRBV19 and TRBJ1-2; D possibly corresponds to TRBD1 (5 bases). Trimming stripped 8 bases from V and 4 bases from J, with 8 bases between. The CDR3 is 11 residues long. CDR1 is LNHDA and CDR2 is SQIVND in the germline V gene (reference sequence). CDR3 bases: TGTGCCAGTCAGGGAATCTATGGCTACACCTTC. Translating it yields CASQGIYGYTF.

This rearrangement joins TRBV9 to TRBJ2-2; no clear D gene. CDR3 length: 14 amino acids. Trimming removed 0 bases at V and 6 bases at J, with 9 bases between. Germline V lookup: CDR1 SGDLS, CDR2 YYNGEE. Here the CDR3 DNA reads TGTGCCAGCAGCGTAGCTGGGGTTTCCGGGGAGCTGTTTTTT. This codes for CASSVAGVSGELFF. The full variable domain, with the rest looked up from reference TRBV9 and TRBJ2-2, is DSGVTQTPKHLITATGQRVTLRCSPRSGDLSVYWYQQSLDQGLQFLIQYYNGEERAKGNILERFSAQQFPDLHSELNLSSLELGDSALYFCASSVAGVSGELFFGEGSRLTVL.

This clone has ten or more counts. This rearrangement joins TRBV29-1 to TRBJ1-2; 7 nucleotides line up with TRBD1. After removal of 2 bases from V and 6 bases from J, the junction contained 9 bases not matched to a gene. Germline lookup yields CDR1 SQVTM and CDR2 ANQGSEA. The CDR3 has 14 amino acids. The CDR3 DNA sequence: TGCAGCGTTGAACGAGACAGGGTCAGGGATGGCTACACCTTC. This encodes CSVERDRVRDGYTF.

This clone was seen at least ten times. The V call is TRBV6-2 or TRBV6-3, the J call TRBJ2-7; the D call may be TRBD1 or TRBD2 (5 bases each). Per germline, CDR1 MNHEY and CDR2 SVGEGT. V was trimmed by 6 bases and J by 3 bases, leaving 15 bases between them. This CDR3 is built from 14 residues. The CDR3 region is CASSRRGWSYEQYF. CDR3 DNA: TGTGCCAGCAGCCGACGGGGCTGGAGCTACGAGCAGTACTTC.

A remark on this clone: This sample includes further DNA sequences coding for the same CDR3. The rearrangement links TRBV9 to TRBJ2-5; 10 bases agree with TRBD1. CDR3 length equals 16 residues. Trimming took 2 bases from V and 4 from J; bases not matched to a gene: 8. Germline V gene lookup returns CDR1 SGDLS and CDR2 YYNGEE. CDR3 in DNA: TGTGCCAGCAGCGTCTTCGACAGGGGGCTTCGAGAGACCCAGTACTTC. It codes for CASSVFDRGLRETQYF.

The sample holds many counts of this clone. V is TRBV28 and J is TRBJ2-7, with TRBD2 identical over 8 bases. J lost 0 bases, V lost 8 bases, and 3 bases had no gene match. Germline V lookup: CDR1 MDHEN, CDR2 SYDVKM. CDR3 size: 13 residues. CDR3 sequence: CASGGRNSYEQYF. The CDR3 region has the DNA TGTGCCAGCGGCGGGAGGAACTCCTACGAGCAGTACTTC.

This clone was seen at least ten times. Additional DNA sequences in this sample encode the identical CDR3. The rearrangement joins TRBV4-3 to TRBJ1-2, with D tentatively TRBD1 (6 bases). The V and J ends lost 4 bases and 4 bases respectively, with 10 bases between them. The CDR3 is 13 residues long. Germline V CDR1 and CDR2: LGHNA, YSLEER. The CDR3: CASSRVRGYGYTF. As DNA, the CDR3 is TGCGCCAGCAGCCGCGTCAGGGGCTATGGCTACACCTTC.

This clone was seen ten or more times. This chain joins TRBV2 and TRBJ2-2; TRBD1 or TRBD2 may be the D gene (5 bases each). The CDR3 consists of 15 residues. Trimming took off 7 bases at V and 6 bases at J, with 18 bases between the two ends. CDR1 is SNHLY, CDR2 FYNNEI, per germline. CDR3 loop: CASTAWALGAGELFF. CDR3 DNA sequence: TGTGCCAGCACCGCATGGGCTTTGGGGGCCGGGGAGCTGTTTTTT.

This clone was counted ten times or more. The chain uses TRBV29-1 and TRBJ1-1; 8 nucleotides align to TRBD1. The CDR3 runs to 16 residues. With V trimmed by 2 bases and J by 1 base, 9 bases remained unmatched. CDR1 and CDR2 (germline): SQVTM, ANQGSEA. The CDR3 DNA reads TGCAGCGTTGAATCCGGATATGGGACAGGGAACACTGAAGCTTTCTTT. This encodes CSVESGYGTGNTEAFF.